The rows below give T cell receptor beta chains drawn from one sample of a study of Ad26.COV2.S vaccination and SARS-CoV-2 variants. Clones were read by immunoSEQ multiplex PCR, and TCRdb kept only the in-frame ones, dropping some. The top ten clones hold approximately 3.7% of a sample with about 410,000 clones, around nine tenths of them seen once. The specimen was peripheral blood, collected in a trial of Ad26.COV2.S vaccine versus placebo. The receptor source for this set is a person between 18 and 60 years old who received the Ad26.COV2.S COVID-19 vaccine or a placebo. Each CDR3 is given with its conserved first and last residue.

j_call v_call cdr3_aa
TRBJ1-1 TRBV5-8 CASSLRGQGRTEAFF
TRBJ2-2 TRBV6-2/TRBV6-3 CASSYSGGANTGELFF
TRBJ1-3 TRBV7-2 CASSLAAGHSGNTIYF
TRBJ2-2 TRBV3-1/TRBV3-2 CASSQGIGQNTGELFF
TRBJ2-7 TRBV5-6 CASRVGLSPYEQYF
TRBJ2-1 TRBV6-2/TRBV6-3 CASSYGGGPSNEQFF
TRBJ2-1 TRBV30 CAWSVQGGGPFGYNEQFF
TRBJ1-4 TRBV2 CASSGQGAFEKLFF
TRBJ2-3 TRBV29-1 CSTIAGPTDTQYF
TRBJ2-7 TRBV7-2 CASSAVAGGSYEQYF
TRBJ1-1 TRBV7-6 CASSLNRMNTEAFF
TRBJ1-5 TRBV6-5 CASRVRDQPQHF
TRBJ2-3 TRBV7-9 CASSSRIDSGGMTDTQYF
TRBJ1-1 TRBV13 CASSLGGGWGAEAFF
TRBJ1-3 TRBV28 CASSLSTPGQGVNSAGNTIYF
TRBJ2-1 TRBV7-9 CASSLEMANEQFF
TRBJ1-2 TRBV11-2 CASSLYWPPGIHYGYTF
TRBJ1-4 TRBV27 CASSLNGQRKEKLFF
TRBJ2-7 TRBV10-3 CAISRDAASYEQYF
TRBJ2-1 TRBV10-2 CASSEPGQVGYNEQFF
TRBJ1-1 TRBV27 CASKRLTGTGGAFF
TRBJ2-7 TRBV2 CASSGLKARGLYEQYF
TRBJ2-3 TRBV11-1 CASSLEDTQYF
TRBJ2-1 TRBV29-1 CSVAKTADDYNEQFF
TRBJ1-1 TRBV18 CASSPPTGKNTEAFF
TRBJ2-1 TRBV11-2 CASSSTQGVAEQFF
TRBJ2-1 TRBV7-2 CASSLGAGSYNEQFF
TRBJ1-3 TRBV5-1 CASSPDSSGNTIYF
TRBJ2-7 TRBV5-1 CASSLRGGSYEQYF
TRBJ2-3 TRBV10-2 CASSTGWRTDTQYF
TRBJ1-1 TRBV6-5 CASSYYMEAFF
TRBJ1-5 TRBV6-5 CASSWGGDQPQHF
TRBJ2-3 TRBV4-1 CASSQVGEAGLDTQYF
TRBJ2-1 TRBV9 CASSVGDNEQFF
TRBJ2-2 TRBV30 CAWGGNTGELFF
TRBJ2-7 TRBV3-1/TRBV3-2 CASSRLGPYEQYF
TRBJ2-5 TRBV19 CASSRRTVQETQYF
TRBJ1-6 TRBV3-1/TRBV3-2 CASSQGQVYNSPLHF
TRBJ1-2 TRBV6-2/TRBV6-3 CASSYSLIGYGYTF
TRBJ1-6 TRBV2 CASSIDRIYNSPLHF
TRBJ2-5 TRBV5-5 CASSLRTYNFKETQYF
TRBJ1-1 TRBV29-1 CSVERVATNTEAFF
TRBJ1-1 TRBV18 CASSPLRDTEAFF
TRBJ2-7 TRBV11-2 CASSPGGTAPLEQYF
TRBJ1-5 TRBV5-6 CASSLAARQPQHF
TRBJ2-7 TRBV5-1 CASRGVRGRGYF
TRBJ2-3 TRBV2 CASRGFLSTDTQYF
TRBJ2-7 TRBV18 CASSLRSSGTYEQYF
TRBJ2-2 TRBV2 CASTPQTYNGELFF
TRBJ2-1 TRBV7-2 CASSLGLAGGNEQFF
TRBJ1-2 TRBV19 CASSTQVGGYGYTF
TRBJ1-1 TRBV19 CATTQARGTEAFF
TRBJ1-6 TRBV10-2 CASTPSNNSPLHF
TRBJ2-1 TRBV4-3 CASSQVGDRGFQNEQFF
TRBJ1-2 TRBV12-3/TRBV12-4 CASRKDGLYGYTF
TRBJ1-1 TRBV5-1 CASSLEDPWDTEAFF
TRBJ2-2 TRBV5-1 CASSLGQGNTGELFF
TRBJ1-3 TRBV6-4 CASSREDRSDSLSGNTIYF
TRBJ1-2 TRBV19 CASSPITGRGYTF